This T cell receptor beta chain was documented in a study of response to subunit inactivated influenza vaccine. TCRdb itself ran the RT-PCR reads through MiXCR, one entry per CDR3 protein. The data contain approximately 700,000 distinct CDR3 sequences, approximately 14% of them seen just once; the ten biggest clones take up around 10%. Study-level findings and limits: Authors suggested seasonal influenza vaccinations each recruit few new T cells.

Trimming took 6 bases from V and 5 from J, leaving 13 bases between them. There are 13 residues in the CDR3. Germline assignment: CDR1 PRHDT and CDR2 FYEKMQ (reference sequence). Points on this clonotype: No antigen is known for it.

The genes are TRBV13 and TRBJ2-5; D might be TRBD1 or TRBD2, each matching 6 bases. The clonotype comes from a man aged 45-60 years who received an inactivated influenza vaccine. Here the sequenced sample was PBMCs from blood, taken about 11 days after vaccination. CDR3 sequence: CASRWGASETQYF. The DNA of the CDR3 is TGTGCCAGCAGGTGGGGGGCCTCGGAGACCCAGTACTTC.